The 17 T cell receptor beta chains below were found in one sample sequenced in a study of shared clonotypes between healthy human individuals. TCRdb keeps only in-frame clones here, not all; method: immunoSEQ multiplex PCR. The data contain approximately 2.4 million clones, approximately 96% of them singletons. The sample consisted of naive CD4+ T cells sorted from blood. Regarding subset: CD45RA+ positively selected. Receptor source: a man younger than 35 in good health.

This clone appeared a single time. CDR3 region: CASSPRQVHDDEQYF. The CDR3 coding sequence is TGTGCCAGCTCACCGAGACAGGTCCACGACGACGAGCAGTACTTC. V is TRBV18 and J is TRBJ2-7; possible D gene TRBD1, 6 bases. Trimming cost V 3 bases and J 5 bases, with 17 bases left between them. Germline V gives CDR1 KGHSH, CDR2 LQKENI. The CDR3 loop spans 15 amino acids. The full variable domain, in which reference TRBV18 and TRBJ2-7 provide the parts outside the CDR3, is NAGVMQNPRHLVRRRGQEARLRCSPMKGHSHVYWYRQLPEEGLKFMVYLQKENIIDESGMPKERFSAEFPKEGPSILRIQQVVRGDSAAYFCASSPRQVHDDEQYFGPGTRLTVT.

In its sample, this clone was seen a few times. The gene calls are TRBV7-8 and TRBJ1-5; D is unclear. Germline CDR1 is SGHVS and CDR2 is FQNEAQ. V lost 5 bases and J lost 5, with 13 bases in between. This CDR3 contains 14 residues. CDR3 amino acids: CASSLQALDQPQHF. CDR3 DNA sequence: TGTGCCAGCAGCCTCCAAGCCCTCGATCAGCCCCAGCATTTT.

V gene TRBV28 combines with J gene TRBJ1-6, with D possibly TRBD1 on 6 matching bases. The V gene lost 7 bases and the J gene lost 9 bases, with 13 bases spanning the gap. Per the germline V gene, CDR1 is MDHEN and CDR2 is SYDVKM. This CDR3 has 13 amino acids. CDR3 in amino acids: CASTKGGGSPLHF. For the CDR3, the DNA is TGTGCCAGCACCAAAGGGGGGGGTTCACCCCTCCACTTT.

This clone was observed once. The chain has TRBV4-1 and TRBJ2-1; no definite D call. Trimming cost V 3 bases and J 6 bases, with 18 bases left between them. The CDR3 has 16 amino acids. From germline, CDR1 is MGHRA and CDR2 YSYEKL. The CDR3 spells CASSHSDGRNTNEQFF. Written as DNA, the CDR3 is TGCGCCAGCAGCCATTCTGACGGCCGCAATACCAATGAGCAGTTCTTC.

The CDR3 DNA reads as TGTGCCAGCAGCTCCCGACAGGGGGCCCCGGAGCTGTTTTTT. Translated, it gives CASSSRQGAPELFF. This sequence joins TRBV11-3 and TRBJ2-2; 10 bases match TRBD1. Germline assignment: CDR1 SGHNT and CDR2 YENEEA. After removal of 4 bases from V and 10 bases from J, the junction contained 6 bases not matched to a gene. The CDR3 totals 14 residues.

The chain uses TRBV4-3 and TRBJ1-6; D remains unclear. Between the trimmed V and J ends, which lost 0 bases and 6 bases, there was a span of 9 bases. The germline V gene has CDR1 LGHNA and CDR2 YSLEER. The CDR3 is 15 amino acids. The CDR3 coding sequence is TGCGCCAGCAGCCAAGAGGGGAATTCTAATTCACCCCTCCACTTT. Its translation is CASSQEGNSNSPLHF.

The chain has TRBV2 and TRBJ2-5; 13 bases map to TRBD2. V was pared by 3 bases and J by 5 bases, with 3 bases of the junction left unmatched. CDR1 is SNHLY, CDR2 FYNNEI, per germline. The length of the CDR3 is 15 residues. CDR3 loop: CASSEMTSGRETQYF. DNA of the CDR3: TGTGCCAGCAGTGAGATGACTAGCGGGAGGGAGACCCAGTACTTC.

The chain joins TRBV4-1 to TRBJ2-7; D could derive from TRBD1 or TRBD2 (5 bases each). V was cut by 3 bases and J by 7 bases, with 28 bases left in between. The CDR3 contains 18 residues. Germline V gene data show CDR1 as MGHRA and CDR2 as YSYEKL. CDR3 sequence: CASSQKNKVADRGVEQYF. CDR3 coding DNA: TGCGCCAGCAGCCAGAAGAACAAAGTGGCGGACCGAGGGGTTGAGCAGTACTTC.

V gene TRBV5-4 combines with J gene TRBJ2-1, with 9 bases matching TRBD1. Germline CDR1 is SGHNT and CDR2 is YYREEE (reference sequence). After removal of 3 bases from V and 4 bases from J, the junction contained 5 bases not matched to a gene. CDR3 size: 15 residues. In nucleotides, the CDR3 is TGTGCCAGCAGCTCCCGGGACAGGGAATACAATGAGCAGTTCTTC. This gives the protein CASSSRDREYNEQFF.

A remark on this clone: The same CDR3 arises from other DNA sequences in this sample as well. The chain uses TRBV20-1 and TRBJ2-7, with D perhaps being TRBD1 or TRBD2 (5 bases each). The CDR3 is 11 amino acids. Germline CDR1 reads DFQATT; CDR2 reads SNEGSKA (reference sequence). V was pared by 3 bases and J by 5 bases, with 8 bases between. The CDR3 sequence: CSASLGDEQYF. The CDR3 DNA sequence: TGCAGTGCTAGTCTGGGGGACGAGCAGTACTTC.

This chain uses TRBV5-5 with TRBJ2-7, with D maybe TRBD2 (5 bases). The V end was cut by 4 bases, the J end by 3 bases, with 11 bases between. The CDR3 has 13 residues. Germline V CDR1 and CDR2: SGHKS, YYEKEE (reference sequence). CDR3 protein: CASSLDGLYEQYF. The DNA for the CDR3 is TGTGCCAGCAGCCTGGACGGACTCTACGAGCAGTACTTC.

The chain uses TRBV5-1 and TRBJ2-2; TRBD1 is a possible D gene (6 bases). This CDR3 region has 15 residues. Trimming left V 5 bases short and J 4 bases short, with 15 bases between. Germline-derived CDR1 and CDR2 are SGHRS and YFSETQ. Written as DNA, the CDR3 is TGCGCCAGCAGTAGATTACAGGGCGGCACCGGGGAGCTGTTTTTT. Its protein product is CASSRLQGGTGELFF.

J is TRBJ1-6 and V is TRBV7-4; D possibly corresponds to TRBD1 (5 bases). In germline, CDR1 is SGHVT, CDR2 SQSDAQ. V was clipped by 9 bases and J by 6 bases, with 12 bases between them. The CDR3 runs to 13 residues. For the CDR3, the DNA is TGTGCCAGGACCGGGACGGGTAATTCACCCCTCCACTTT. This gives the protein CARTGTGNSPLHF.

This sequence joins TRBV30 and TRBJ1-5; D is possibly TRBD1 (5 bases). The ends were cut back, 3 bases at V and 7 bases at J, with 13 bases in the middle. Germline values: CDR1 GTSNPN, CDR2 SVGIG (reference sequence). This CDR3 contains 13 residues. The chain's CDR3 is CAWRPGESQPQHF. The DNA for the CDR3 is TGTGCCTGGAGGCCGGGGGAATCGCAGCCCCAGCATTTT.

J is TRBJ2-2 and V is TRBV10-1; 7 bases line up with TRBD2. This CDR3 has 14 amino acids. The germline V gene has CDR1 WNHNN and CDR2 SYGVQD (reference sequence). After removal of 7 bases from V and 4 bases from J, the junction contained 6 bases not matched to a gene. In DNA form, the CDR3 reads TGCGCCAGCACGAACGGGGGGATCACCGGGGAGCTGTTTTTT. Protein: CASTNGGITGELFF.

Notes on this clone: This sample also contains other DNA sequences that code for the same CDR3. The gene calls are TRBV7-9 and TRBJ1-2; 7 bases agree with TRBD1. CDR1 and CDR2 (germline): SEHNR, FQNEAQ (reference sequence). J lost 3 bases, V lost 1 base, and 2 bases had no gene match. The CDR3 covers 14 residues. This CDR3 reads CASSLGTGDYGYTF. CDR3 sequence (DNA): TGTGCCAGCAGCTTAGGTACAGGGGACTATGGCTACACCTTC.

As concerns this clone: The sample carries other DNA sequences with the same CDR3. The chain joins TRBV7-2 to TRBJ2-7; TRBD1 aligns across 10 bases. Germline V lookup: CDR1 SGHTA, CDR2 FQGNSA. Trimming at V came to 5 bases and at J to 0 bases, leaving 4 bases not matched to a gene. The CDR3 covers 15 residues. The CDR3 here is CASSRGQGSSYEQYF. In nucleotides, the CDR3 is TGTGCCAGCAGCAGGGGACAGGGGAGCTCCTACGAGCAGTACTTC.